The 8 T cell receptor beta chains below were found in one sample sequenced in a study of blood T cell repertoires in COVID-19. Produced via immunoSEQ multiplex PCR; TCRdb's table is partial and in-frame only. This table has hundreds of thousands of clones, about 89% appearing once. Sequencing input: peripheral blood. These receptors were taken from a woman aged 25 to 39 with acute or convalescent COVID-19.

Here the CDR3 reads CASSQGSREGEQYF. The CDR3, as DNA: TGCGCCAGCAGCCAAGGGAGCAGGGAGGGCGAGCAGTACTTC. This rearrangement joins TRBV4-1 to TRBJ2-7; the match to TRBD2 covers 7 bases. Trimming at V came to 1 base and at J to 6 bases, leaving 6 bases not matched to a gene. The germline V gene encodes CDR1 MGHRA and CDR2 YSYEKL. The CDR3 has 14 amino acids.

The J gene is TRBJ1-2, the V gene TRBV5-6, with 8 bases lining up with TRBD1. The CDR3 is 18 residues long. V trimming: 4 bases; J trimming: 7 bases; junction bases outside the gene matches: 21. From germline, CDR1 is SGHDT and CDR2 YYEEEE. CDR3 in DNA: TGTGCCAGCAGCGATGATGCTAAAGGGACAGGCCCCGTGTTTGGCTACACCTTC. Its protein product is CASSDDAKGTGPVFGYTF.

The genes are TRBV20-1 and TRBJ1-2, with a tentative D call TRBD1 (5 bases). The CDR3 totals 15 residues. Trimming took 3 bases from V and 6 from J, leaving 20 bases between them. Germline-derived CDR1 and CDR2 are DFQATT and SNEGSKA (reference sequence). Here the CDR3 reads CSASRPTGRHDGYTF. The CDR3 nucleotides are TGCAGTGCTAGTCGACCTACAGGTCGTCATGATGGCTACACCTTC.

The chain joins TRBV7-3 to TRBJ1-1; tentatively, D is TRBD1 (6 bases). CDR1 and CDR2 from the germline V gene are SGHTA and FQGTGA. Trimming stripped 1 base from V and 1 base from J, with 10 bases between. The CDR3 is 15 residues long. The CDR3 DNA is TGTGCCAGCAGCTTAAAAGGGACACCGAACACTGAAGCTTTCTTT. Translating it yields CASSLKGTPNTEAFF.

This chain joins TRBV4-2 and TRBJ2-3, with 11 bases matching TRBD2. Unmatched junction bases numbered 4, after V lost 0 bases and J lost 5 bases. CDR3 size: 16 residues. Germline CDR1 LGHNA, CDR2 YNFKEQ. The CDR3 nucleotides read TGTGCCAGCAGCCAAGATCGTAGCGGGGGGGTAGATACGCAGTATTTT. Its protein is CASSQDRSGGVDTQYF.

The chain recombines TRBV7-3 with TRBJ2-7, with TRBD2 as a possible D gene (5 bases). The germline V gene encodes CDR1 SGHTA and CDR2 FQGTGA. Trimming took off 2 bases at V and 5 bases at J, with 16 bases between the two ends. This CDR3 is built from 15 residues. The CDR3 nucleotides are TGTGCCAGCAGCTTACGCGGGCTTAGCTCGGACGAGCAGTACTTC. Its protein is CASSLRGLSSDEQYF.

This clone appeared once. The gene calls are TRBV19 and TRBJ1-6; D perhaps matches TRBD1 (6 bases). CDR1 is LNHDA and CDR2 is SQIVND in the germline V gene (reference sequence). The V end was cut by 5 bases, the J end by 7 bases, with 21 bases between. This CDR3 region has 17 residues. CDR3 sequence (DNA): TGTGCCAGTAGTGGATTTCCCGACGGACAGATAAATTCACCCCTCCACTTT. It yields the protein CASSGFPDGQINSPLHF. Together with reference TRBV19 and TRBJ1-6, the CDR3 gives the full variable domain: DGGITQSPKYLFRKEGQNVTLSCEQNLNHDAMYWYRQDPGQGLRLIYYSQIVNDFQKGDIAEGYSVSREKKESFPLTVTSAQKNPTAFYLCASSGFPDGQINSPLHFGNGTRLTVT.

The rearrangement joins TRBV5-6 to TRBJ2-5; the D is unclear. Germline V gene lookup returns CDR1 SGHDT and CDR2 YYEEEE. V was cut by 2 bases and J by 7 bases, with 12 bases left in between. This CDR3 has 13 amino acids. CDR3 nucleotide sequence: TGTGCCAGCAGCTTAAGCACGGTCGTGACCCAGTACTTC. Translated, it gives CASSLSTVVTQYF.